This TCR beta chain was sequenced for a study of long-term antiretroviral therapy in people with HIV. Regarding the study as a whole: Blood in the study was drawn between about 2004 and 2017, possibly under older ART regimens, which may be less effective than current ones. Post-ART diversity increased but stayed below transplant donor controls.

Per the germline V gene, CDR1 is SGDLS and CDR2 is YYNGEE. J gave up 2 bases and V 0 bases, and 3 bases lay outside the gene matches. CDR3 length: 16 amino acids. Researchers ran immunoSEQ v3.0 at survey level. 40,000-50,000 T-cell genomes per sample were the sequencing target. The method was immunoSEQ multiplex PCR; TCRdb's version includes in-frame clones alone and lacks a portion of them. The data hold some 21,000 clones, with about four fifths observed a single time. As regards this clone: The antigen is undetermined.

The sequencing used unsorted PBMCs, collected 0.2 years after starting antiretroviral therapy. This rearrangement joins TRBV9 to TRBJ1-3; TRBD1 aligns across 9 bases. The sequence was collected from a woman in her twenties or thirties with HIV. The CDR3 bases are TGTGCCAGCAGCGTAGCTGGGACAGGGACTGGAAACACCATATATTTT. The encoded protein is CASSVAGTGTGNTIYF.